This T cell receptor (beta chain) was captured by sequencing in a study of cytomegalovirus exposure and HLA in healthy donors. Study-level information: HLA-typed donors were the source of 90 million or so unique TCRs, which an early data release held. Genotyping showed less than 85% of 350 to 400 donors falling in the Caucasian-associated ancestry cluster. Study-wide points: Earlier analysis yielded a pattern in which most TCR beta V segments were productive about 90% or about 30% of the time.

The primer mix had 60 Vbeta and 13 Jbeta primers. Original handling: As a later analysis found, there were tens of millions of unique TCR beta chains, of which roughly 11 million were shared. TCRdb keeps only in-frame clones here, not all; method: immunoSEQ multiplex PCR. V, J and clone size were drawn from that table, and D and trimming were deduced from the DNA. In the table there are approximately 120,000 clones, roughly four fifths of which are singletons. In its sample, this clone was seen once. The antigen remains undetermined. After removal of 2 bases from V and 6 bases from J, the junction contained 8 bases not matched to a gene. This CDR3 region has 16 residues. The germline CDR1 and CDR2 sequences are SGHDN and FVKESK.

This receptor was taken from a woman aged 55-70 years in good health and CMV-seropositive. The specimen sequenced was PBMCs. J is TRBJ2-3 and V is TRBV14, with 10 bases lining up with TRBD2. The CDR3 sequence is CASSQLLAGVGDTQYF. CDR3 sequence (DNA): TGTGCCAGCAGCCAACTCCTAGCGGGAGTTGGTGATACGCAGTATTTT.